This T cell receptor (beta chain) was captured by sequencing in a study of blood T cell repertoires in COVID-19. As for the study in general: COVID-19 samples collected from the United States, Italy and Spain covered acute and convalescent phases.

Assay: immunoSEQ multiplex PCR; the TCRdb copy retains only in-frame clones and omits some. The repertoire has roughly 280,000 clones, around four fifths of them found once; the top ten carry 3.5% to 5.5%. The V and J ends lost 0 bases and 2 bases respectively, with 9 bases between them. The CDR3 has 14 amino acids. The V gene's germline CDR1 is SGHRS and CDR2 YFSETQ. The gene calls are TRBV5-1 and TRBJ2-7; possibly TRBD1 for D (5 bases). Sequencing input: peripheral blood. This clonotype originated in a man between 60 and 75 years old who had recovered from COVID-19. The DNA of the CDR3 is TGCGCCAGCAGCTTGGGACAGCCAACCTACGAGCAGTACTTC. Its protein product is CASSLGQPTYEQYF. Complete variable domain (other parts from reference TRBV5-1 and TRBJ2-7): KAGVTQTPRYLIKTRGQQVTLSCSPISGHRSVSWYQQTPGQGLQFLFEYFSETQRNKGNFPGRFSGRQFSNSRSEMNVSTLELGDSALYLCASSLGQPTYEQYFGPGTRLTVT.